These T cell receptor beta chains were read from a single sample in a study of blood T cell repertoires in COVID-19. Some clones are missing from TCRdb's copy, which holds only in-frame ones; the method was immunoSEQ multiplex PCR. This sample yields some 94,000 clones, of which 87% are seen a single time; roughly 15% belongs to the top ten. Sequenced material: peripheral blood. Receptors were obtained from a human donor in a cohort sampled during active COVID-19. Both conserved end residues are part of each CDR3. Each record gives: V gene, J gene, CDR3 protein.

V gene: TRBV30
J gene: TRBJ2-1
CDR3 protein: CAWHSGNSYNEQFF

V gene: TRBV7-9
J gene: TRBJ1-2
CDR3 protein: CASSPERRGWEELNYGYTF

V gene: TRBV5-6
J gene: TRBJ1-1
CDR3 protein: CASSKGQMNTEAFF

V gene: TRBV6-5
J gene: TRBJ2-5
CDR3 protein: CASSSFWTGGGETQYF

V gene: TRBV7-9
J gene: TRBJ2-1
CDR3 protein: CASSGLAGGPGEQFF

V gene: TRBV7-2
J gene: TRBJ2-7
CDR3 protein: CASSLRGISYEQYF

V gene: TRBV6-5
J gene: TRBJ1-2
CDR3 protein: CASSRGQGGYGYTF

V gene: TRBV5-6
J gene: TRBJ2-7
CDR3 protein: CASSLGTSGRTYEQYF

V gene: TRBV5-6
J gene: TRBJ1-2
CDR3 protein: CASSWGGNYGYTF

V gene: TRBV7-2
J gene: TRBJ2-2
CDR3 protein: CASSLAGRGAGELFF

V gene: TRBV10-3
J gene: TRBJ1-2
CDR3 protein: CAISESYQASYGYTF

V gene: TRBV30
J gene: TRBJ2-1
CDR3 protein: CAWSVSAGVNEQFF

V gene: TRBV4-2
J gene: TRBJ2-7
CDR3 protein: CASSQAEGVYEQYF

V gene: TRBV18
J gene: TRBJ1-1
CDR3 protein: CASSPDMNTEAFF

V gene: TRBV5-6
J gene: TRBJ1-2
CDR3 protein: CASSSAGSLYGYTF

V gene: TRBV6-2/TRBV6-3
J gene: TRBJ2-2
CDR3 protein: CASSYDYTGELFF

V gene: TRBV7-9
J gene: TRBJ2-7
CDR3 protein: CASSLVDTIIREQYF

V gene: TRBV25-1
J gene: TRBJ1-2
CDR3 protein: CASSVSDYGYTF

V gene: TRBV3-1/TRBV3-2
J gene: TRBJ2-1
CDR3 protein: CASSQDSGGLAGHNEQFF

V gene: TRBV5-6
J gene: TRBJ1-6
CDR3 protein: CASSLQGAPLHF

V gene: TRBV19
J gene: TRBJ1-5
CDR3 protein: CASSLTASNQPQHF

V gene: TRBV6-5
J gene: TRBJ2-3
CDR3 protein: CASTTGSTDTQYF

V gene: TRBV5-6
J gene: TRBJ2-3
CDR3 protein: CASSPSGRGGTDTQYF

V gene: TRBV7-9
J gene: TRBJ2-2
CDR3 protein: CASSFSAGGPGELFF

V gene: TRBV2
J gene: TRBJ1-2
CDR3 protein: CASSGTDRRRNYGYTF

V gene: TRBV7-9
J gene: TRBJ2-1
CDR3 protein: CASSPGLAEYNEQFF

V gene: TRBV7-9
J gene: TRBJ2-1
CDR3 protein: CASSLGQEEFF

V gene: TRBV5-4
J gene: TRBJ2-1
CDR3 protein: CASSLGLNEQFF